This T cell receptor (beta chain) was identified during a study of T cell repertoires in chronic hepatitis B (dated by TCRdb to the late 2010s). The table lists this clone with a count of one. Its target antigen remains unknown. Base qualities were left out, and no much larger clone turns up one base away. From cysteine to phenylalanine, the CDR3 is 12 amino acids long. Only CDR3 DNA remains: 36 bases, in frame from the first base. V gives up 1 base and J gives up 6 bases, and the segment between their germline ends measures 5 bases. The CDR1 and CDR2 encoded by the germline V gene are SGHRS and YFSETQ. The library was prepared using the immunoSEQ multiplex PCR assay. Sourced from immuneACCESS, this table was stored by TCRdb with only in-frame sequences that have V and J called. A share of the clones is absent; for the studies checked, an unresolved V gene accounts for under half, and the remainder has no known explanation. The sample table shows 800 to 1,100 clones, and 70% to 85% are seen once. Jointly, the top ten make up approximately 10% of the sample.

The chain joins TRBV5-1 to TRBJ2-1, with the identity of the D gene unclear. The source is a human donor with chronic hepatitis B virus infection. Sequencing used total CD8+ T cells from PBMCs. The CDR3: CASSLWGNEQFF. At the DNA level, the sequence is TGCGCCAGCAGCTTGTGGGGCAATGAGCAGTTCTTC.